This is a list of T cell receptor beta chains from one sample in a study of blood T cell repertoires in COVID-19. Some clones are missing from TCRdb's copy, which holds only in-frame ones; the method was immunoSEQ multiplex PCR. The sample carries fewer than 500,000 clones, around 87% recorded once. Sequencing used PBMCs or T cells enriched from blood (not recorded which). These receptors originate from a woman in her twenties or thirties with acute COVID-19. Both conserved end residues are part of each CDR3. A D gene is named only where the DNA matches it firmly. The listing skips clone size in some rows; elsewhere it reads once, few, many or a size class.

d_gene: -
v_gene: TRBV2
abundance: -
j_gene: TRBJ2-7
CDR3aa: CASRERSSSSTYEQYF
CDR3nt: TGTGCCAGCAGGGAACGCTCCAGTTCATCAACCTACGAGCAGTACTTC

d_gene: TRBD1
v_gene: TRBV29-1
abundance: -
j_gene: TRBJ1-1
CDR3aa: CSAKGTGGFTEAFF
CDR3nt: TGCAGCGCAAAAGGGACAGGGGGCTTCACTGAAGCTTTCTTT

d_gene: -
v_gene: TRBV14
abundance: -
j_gene: TRBJ2-1
CDR3aa: CASSQVSLAEQFF
CDR3nt: TGTGCCAGCAGCCAAGTCAGCCTAGCCGAGCAGTTCTTC

d_gene: TRBD1
v_gene: TRBV2
abundance: -
j_gene: TRBJ1-6
CDR3aa: CASSVGTAYRHF
CDR3nt: TGTGCCAGCAGCGTCGGGACAGCCTACCGCCACTTT

d_gene: -
v_gene: TRBV28
abundance: few
j_gene: TRBJ2-7
CDR3aa: CASSSSGSYEQYF
CDR3nt: TGTGCCAGCAGTTCGTCAGGGTCCTACGAGCAGTACTTC

d_gene: TRBD1
v_gene: TRBV12-3/TRBV12-4
abundance: -
j_gene: TRBJ1-2
CDR3aa: CASSRQGFYGYTF
CDR3nt: TGTGCCAGCAGTCGACAGGGTTTCTATGGCTACACCTTC

d_gene: TRBD1
v_gene: TRBV24-1
abundance: -
j_gene: TRBJ1-1
CDR3aa: CATSDMTGGVRTEAFF
CDR3nt: TGTGCCACCAGTGATATGACAGGGGGCGTAAGAACTGAAGCTTTCTTT

d_gene: -
v_gene: TRBV18
abundance: -
j_gene: TRBJ1-2
CDR3aa: CASSPTETYGYTF
CDR3nt: TGTGCCAGCTCACCGACAGAAACCTATGGCTACACCTTC

d_gene: TRBD1
v_gene: TRBV3-1/TRBV3-2
abundance: -
j_gene: TRBJ1-1
CDR3aa: CASSPLDRGREAFF
CDR3nt: TGTGCCAGCAGCCCACTAGACAGGGGGAGAGAAGCTTTCTTT

d_gene: TRBD2
v_gene: TRBV5-4
abundance: -
j_gene: TRBJ2-3
CDR3aa: CASSLILAGRIDTQYF
CDR3nt: TGTGCCAGCAGCTTGATACTAGCGGGGAGGATTGATACGCAGTATTTT

d_gene: TRBD2
v_gene: TRBV18
abundance: -
j_gene: TRBJ2-3
CDR3aa: CASSLSSWEGDTQYF
CDR3nt: TGTGCCAGCTCACTAAGTTCCTGGGAGGGCGATACGCAGTATTTT

d_gene: -
v_gene: TRBV2
abundance: few
j_gene: TRBJ1-2
CDR3aa: CASTDSRPLGYTF
CDR3nt: TGTGCCAGCACCGACTCAAGGCCTCTAGGCTACACCTTC

d_gene: -
v_gene: TRBV19
abundance: -
j_gene: TRBJ1-1
CDR3aa: CASSHGGQYTEAFF
CDR3nt: TGTGCCAGTAGCCACGGAGGACAGTACACTGAAGCTTTCTTT

d_gene: TRBD2
v_gene: TRBV25-1
abundance: many
j_gene: TRBJ2-3
CDR3aa: CASSEPGTTTDTQYF
CDR3nt: TGTGCCAGCAGTGAGCCCGGGACTACCACAGATACGCAGTATTTT

d_gene: TRBD2
v_gene: TRBV4-1
abundance: few
j_gene: TRBJ2-5
CDR3aa: CASSQGLAGTLQETQYF
CDR3nt: TGCGCCAGCAGCCAAGGACTAGCGGGGACTCTCCAAGAGACCCAGTACTTC

d_gene: -
v_gene: TRBV5-1
abundance: -
j_gene: TRBJ2-2
CDR3aa: CASSSGQLNTGELFF
CDR3nt: TGCGCCAGCAGCTCCGGACAGCTGAACACCGGGGAGCTGTTTTTT

d_gene: TRBD1
v_gene: TRBV19
abundance: -
j_gene: TRBJ1-4
CDR3aa: CASSIVEGAEEKLFF
CDR3nt: TGTGCCAGTAGTATAGTCGAGGGGGCGGAGGAAAAACTGTTTTTT

d_gene: TRBD1
v_gene: TRBV6-5
abundance: -
j_gene: TRBJ1-5
CDR3aa: CASTRQGLGNQPQHF
CDR3nt: TGTGCCAGCACGAGACAGGGGTTGGGCAATCAGCCCCAGCATTTT

d_gene: -
v_gene: TRBV5-1
abundance: once
j_gene: TRBJ1-1
CDR3aa: CASSFEYGGANTEAFF
CDR3nt: TGCGCCAGCAGCTTTGAGTATGGGGGCGCGAACACTGAAGCTTTCTTT

d_gene: -
v_gene: TRBV24-1
abundance: -
j_gene: TRBJ2-6
CDR3aa: CATSDPTASGANVLTF
CDR3nt: TGTGCCACCAGTGATCCGACAGCCTCTGGGGCCAACGTCCTGACTTTC

d_gene: -
v_gene: TRBV27
abundance: -
j_gene: TRBJ1-1
CDR3aa: CASSFDLDRFNTEAFF
CDR3nt: TGTGCCAGCAGTTTTGACCTGGACAGATTTAACACTGAAGCTTTCTTT

d_gene: -
v_gene: TRBV27
abundance: -
j_gene: TRBJ2-2
CDR3aa: CASTKRRDTGELFF
CDR3nt: TGTGCCAGCACAAAAAGGAGGGACACCGGGGAGCTGTTTTTT

d_gene: TRBD1
v_gene: TRBV24-1
abundance: -
j_gene: TRBJ2-7
CDR3aa: CATSDSGTAYEQYF
CDR3nt: TGTGCCACCAGTGATTCGGGGACAGCCTACGAGCAGTACTTC

d_gene: TRBD1
v_gene: TRBV7-9
abundance: -
j_gene: TRBJ1-4
CDR3aa: CASALQGANEKLFF
CDR3nt: TGTGCCAGCGCGCTACAGGGGGCTAATGAAAAACTGTTTTTT

d_gene: TRBD2
v_gene: TRBV24-1
abundance: -
j_gene: TRBJ2-2
CDR3aa: CATSDFDGGSGELFF
CDR3nt: TGTGCCACCAGTGATTTCGACGGGGGGTCCGGGGAGCTGTTTTTT

d_gene: TRBD2
v_gene: TRBV4-1
abundance: -
j_gene: TRBJ2-1
CDR3aa: CASSQVRGGRHNEQFF
CDR3nt: TGCGCCAGCAGCCAAGTACGGGGGGGCCGCCACAATGAGCAGTTCTTC

d_gene: -
v_gene: TRBV7-9
abundance: -
j_gene: TRBJ2-3
CDR3aa: CASSSILQGRTDTQYF
CDR3nt: TGTGCCAGCAGCTCTATTCTACAGGGAAGGACAGATACGCAGTATTTT

d_gene: -
v_gene: TRBV25-1
abundance: -
j_gene: TRBJ2-3
CDR3aa: CASSEASDTDTQYF
CDR3nt: TGTGCCAGCAGTGAGGCTAGCGACACAGATACGCAGTATTTT

d_gene: TRBD1
v_gene: TRBV30
abundance: few
j_gene: TRBJ1-2
CDR3aa: CAWSVGRTGYGYTF
CDR3nt: TGTGCCTGGAGTGTAGGGCGGACAGGGTATGGCTACACCTTC

d_gene: TRBD2
v_gene: TRBV3-1/TRBV3-2
abundance: few
j_gene: TRBJ2-1
CDR3aa: CASSQDLGGGAHEQFF
CDR3nt: TGTGCCAGCAGCCAAGATCTAGGCGGGGGGGCTCATGAGCAGTTCTTC

d_gene: -
v_gene: TRBV24-1
abundance: -
j_gene: TRBJ2-3
CDR3aa: CATSDLRSNPGLQYF
CDR3nt: TGTGCCACCAGTGATTTACGGTCAAATCCGGGACTTCAGTATTTT

d_gene: TRBD1
v_gene: TRBV19
abundance: -
j_gene: TRBJ2-7
CDR3aa: CASSTAFFGQGHEQYF
CDR3nt: TGTGCCAGTAGTACCGCCTTCTTCGGACAGGGCCACGAGCAGTACTTC

d_gene: -
v_gene: TRBV7-9
abundance: -
j_gene: TRBJ2-7
CDR3aa: CASSLVVQPYEQYF
CDR3nt: TGTGCCAGCAGCTTAGTAGTACAGCCCTACGAGCAGTACTTC

d_gene: TRBD1
v_gene: TRBV5-4
abundance: -
j_gene: TRBJ1-1
CDR3aa: CASSYRPGQGVYTEAFF
CDR3nt: TGTGCCAGCAGCTATCGTCCGGGACAGGGGGTCTACACTGAAGCTTTCTTT

d_gene: -
v_gene: TRBV5-4
abundance: few
j_gene: TRBJ2-7
CDR3aa: CASSSSGHLGAYEQYF
CDR3nt: TGTGCCAGCAGCTCCTCGGGACACCTGGGAGCCTACGAGCAGTACTTC

d_gene: TRBD1
v_gene: TRBV9
abundance: -
j_gene: TRBJ1-6
CDR3aa: CASSATGENSPLHF
CDR3nt: TGTGCCAGCAGCGCGACAGGGGAGAATTCACCCCTCCACTTT

d_gene: -
v_gene: TRBV5-1
abundance: -
j_gene: TRBJ1-1
CDR3aa: CASSERPLNTEAFF
CDR3nt: TGCGCCAGCAGCGAGCGACCGTTGAACACTGAAGCTTTCTTT

d_gene: TRBD2
v_gene: TRBV4-1
abundance: -
j_gene: TRBJ2-5
CDR3aa: CASSQEWPSGGWETQYF
CDR3nt: TGCGCCAGCAGCCAAGAGTGGCCTAGCGGGGGTTGGGAGACCCAGTACTTC

d_gene: -
v_gene: TRBV9
abundance: -
j_gene: TRBJ1-3
CDR3aa: CASSVVGDPSGNTIYF
CDR3nt: TGTGCCAGCAGCGTAGTCGGAGACCCCTCTGGAAACACCATATATTTT

d_gene: -
v_gene: TRBV5-8
abundance: once
j_gene: TRBJ2-1
CDR3aa: CASWAGDPYNEQFF
CDR3nt: TGTGCCAGCTGGGCAGGGGATCCCTACAATGAGCAGTTCTTC

d_gene: TRBD1
v_gene: TRBV19
abundance: -
j_gene: TRBJ2-1
CDR3aa: CASSIDRGGYNEQFF
CDR3nt: TGTGCCAGTAGCATTGACAGGGGGGGCTACAATGAGCAGTTCTTC

d_gene: -
v_gene: TRBV3-1/TRBV3-2
abundance: -
j_gene: TRBJ2-3
CDR3aa: CASSQTSELRESPRYTDTQYF
CDR3nt: TGTGCCAGCAGCCAAACGTCTGAATTGAGAGAGTCTCCCCGATACACAGATACGCAGTATTTT

d_gene: TRBD2
v_gene: TRBV5-5
abundance: -
j_gene: TRBJ2-5
CDR3aa: CASQRGVQETQYF
CDR3nt: TGTGCCAGCCAGCGGGGGGTCCAAGAGACCCAGTACTTC

d_gene: TRBD1
v_gene: TRBV28
abundance: -
j_gene: TRBJ1-3
CDR3aa: CASSSLPGTGDLGTIYF
CDR3nt: TGTGCCAGCAGTTCCCTTCCCGGGACAGGGGACTTGGGCACCATATATTTT

d_gene: TRBD2
v_gene: TRBV7-9
abundance: once
j_gene: TRBJ2-2
CDR3aa: CASRRRTSPYNRTNTGELFF
CDR3nt: TGTGCCAGCAGAAGGAGGACTAGCCCATATAACCGAACGAACACCGGGGAGCTGTTTTTT

d_gene: -
v_gene: TRBV5-1
abundance: -
j_gene: TRBJ1-6
CDR3aa: CASSPTEEGNSPLHF
CDR3nt: TGCGCCAGCAGCCCGACAGAGGAAGGGAATTCACCCCTCCACTTT

d_gene: -
v_gene: TRBV3-1/TRBV3-2
abundance: -
j_gene: TRBJ1-1
CDR3aa: CASSQDTPGGEAFF
CDR3nt: TGTGCCAGCAGCCAAGATACTCCGGGGGGTGAAGCTTTCTTT

d_gene: -
v_gene: TRBV7-2
abundance: -
j_gene: TRBJ1-2
CDR3aa: CASSLWRVAANYGYTF
CDR3nt: TGTGCCAGCAGCTTATGGAGGGTCGCAGCTAACTATGGCTACACCTTC

d_gene: TRBD2
v_gene: TRBV6-5
abundance: -
j_gene: TRBJ2-3
CDR3aa: CATRAGEATQYF
CDR3nt: TGTGCCACCCGGGCGGGGGAGGCTACGCAGTATTTT

d_gene: TRBD2
v_gene: TRBV18
abundance: -
j_gene: TRBJ2-3
CDR3aa: CASSPPRGAGDHTDTQYF
CDR3nt: TGTGCCAGCTCACCCCCCAGAGGAGCGGGGGACCACACAGATACGCAGTATTTT

d_gene: -
v_gene: TRBV13
abundance: -
j_gene: TRBJ2-3
CDR3aa: CASSLGGPPDADTQYF
CDR3nt: TGTGCCAGCAGCTTAGGGGGGCCCCCTGATGCAGATACGCAGTATTTT

d_gene: -
v_gene: TRBV7-2
abundance: few
j_gene: TRBJ1-6
CDR3aa: CASSTQSSYNSPLHF
CDR3nt: TGTGCCAGCAGCACACAAAGCTCCTATAATTCACCCCTCCACTTT